These T cell receptor beta chains were read from a single sample in a study of CD8+CD57+ T cells in acquired aplastic anemia. Each CDR3 protein gets one entry after TCRdb re-called the reads with MiXCR. The sample lists 250,000 to 350,000 distinct CDR3 sequences, roughly three fifths occurring once. The sample taken for sequencing was sorted CD4+, CD8+, or CD8+CD57+ T cells (not recorded which) from PBMCs. The receptors shown here come from a human donor with severe aplastic anemia or a healthy control (not recorded which). Both conserved end residues are part of each CDR3. A D gene is named only where the DNA matches it firmly. Rows give clone size only sometimes, using once, few, many, or a class for an expanded clone.

D,J,V,size,CDR3,DNA
-,TRBJ1-4,TRBV19,-,CASSISAANEKLFF,TGTGCCAGTAGTATATCTGCGGCGAATGAAAAACTGTTTTTT
-,TRBJ1-6,TRBV19,-,CASSIAPREPLSPLHF,TGTGCCAGTAGTATAGCTCCCAGGGAACCCCTTTCACCCCTCCACTTT
TRBD1,TRBJ1-4,TRBV5-1,-,CASSGGTGGTNEKLFF,TGCGCCAGCAGCGGAGGGACAGGGGGCACTAATGAAAAACTGTTTTTT
TRBD2,TRBJ2-1,TRBV18,few,CASSPGGGVYNEQFF,TGTGCCAGCTCACCAGGCGGGGGGGTCTACAATGAGCAGTTCTTC
-,TRBJ1-1,TRBV30,-,CAWDVNTEAFF,TGTGCCTGGGACGTAAACACTGAAGCTTTCTTT
-,TRBJ1-6,TRBV4-2,-,CASSQDRGIVGSPLHF,TGTGCCAGCAGCCAAGATCGGGGCATAGTAGGTTCACCCCTCCACTTT
-,TRBJ1-5,TRBV7-9,-,CASSLAAGPDQPQHF,TGTGCCAGCAGCTTAGCGGCAGGCCCTGATCAGCCCCAGCATTTT
-,TRBJ2-5,TRBV20-1,-,CSPYSRQGLPETQYF,TGCAGCCCCTACAGCAGGCAGGGGCTGCCGGAGACCCAGTACTTC
TRBD1,TRBJ1-2,TRBV19,once,CASSRQGTGGYTF,TGTGCCAGTAGTCGACAGGGGACAGGCGGCTACACCTTC
-,TRBJ1-1,TRBV19,many,CASSIDGPAEAFF,TGTGCCAGTAGTATAGACGGACCAGCTGAAGCTTTCTTT
-,TRBJ1-2,TRBV19,-,CASSSWQHGYTF,TGTGCCAGTAGTAGTTGGCAGCATGGCTACACCTTC
-,TRBJ2-5,TRBV5-1,-,CASSLGGAQYF,TGCGCCAGCAGCTTGGGAGGGGCCCAGTACTTC
-,TRBJ1-3,TRBV5-1,many,CASSLDVPGNTIYF,TGCGCCAGCAGCTTGGATGTACCTGGAAACACCATATATTTT
TRBD1,TRBJ1-6,TRBV7-3,-,CASSLLDRDYSPLHF,TGTGCCAGCAGCTTGTTGGACAGGGACTATTCACCCCTCCACTTT
-,TRBJ2-7,TRBV28,many,CASSLTRSPPYEQYF,TGTGCCAGCAGTCTAACTAGATCGCCTCCCTACGAGCAGTACTTC
-,TRBJ1-1,TRBV7-9,-,CASSFLSSGANVLTFF,TGTGCCAGCAGCTTCCTTAGCTCTGGGGCCAACGTCCTGACTTTCTTT
TRBD2,TRBJ2-7,TRBV11-2,-,CASSQGTSGAHEQYF,TGTGCCAGCAGCCAGGGGACTAGCGGGGCACACGAGCAGTACTTC
TRBD1,TRBJ1-4,TRBV5-1,many,CASSNNRGVDEKLFF,TGCGCCAGCTCTAATAACAGGGGGGTTGATGAAAAACTGTTTTTT
TRBD1,TRBJ1-2,TRBV7-9,-,CASSVTGGGYGYTF,TGTGCCAGCAGCGTGACAGGGGGCGGCTATGGCTACACCTTC
TRBD2,TRBJ2-3,TRBV19,-,CATKVAGGVDTQYF,TGTGCCACCAAAGTCGCGGGGGGGGTGGATACGCAGTATTTT
-,TRBJ2-7,TRBV6-8,many,CASSYRGAEQYF,TGTGCCAGCAGTTACAGGGGCGCCGAGCAGTACTTC
-,TRBJ1-1,TRBV7-3,-,CASSSGAGNDAFF,TGTGCCAGCAGCTCCGGGGCAGGGAATGACGCTTTCTTT
TRBD1,TRBJ1-6,TRBV11-2,-,CASSQRQGTNSPLHF,TGTGCCAGCAGCCAGCGACAGGGGACAAATTCACCCCTCCACTTT
-,TRBJ1-1,TRBV5-5,many,CASSLGAANTEAFF,TGTGCCAGCAGCTTGGGGGCGGCGAACACTGAAGCTTTCTTT
TRBD2,TRBJ2-3,TRBV10-3,-,CAITRTSGGDTDTQYF,TGTGCCATCACCCGGACTAGCGGGGGAGACACAGATACGCAGTATTTT
TRBD2,TRBJ2-7,TRBV4-2,-,CASSQGGWTSGRSYEQYF,TGTGCCAGCAGCCAAGGGGGCTGGACTAGCGGGAGATCCTACGAGCAGTACTTC
TRBD1,TRBJ1-2,TRBV10-1,-,CASSDRRNRGPAGYTF,TGCGCCAGCAGTGACCGCCGGAACAGGGGCCCGGCCGGCTACACCTTC
-,TRBJ1-6,TRBV20-1,few,CSASAMLQGGVSPLHF,TGCAGTGCTAGTGCGATGCTACAGGGAGGAGTCTCACCCCTCCACTTT
-,TRBJ1-2,TRBV7-9,-,CASSLAGERGYTF,TGTGCCAGCAGCTTAGCAGGCGAGCGTGGCTACACCTTC
-,TRBJ2-3,TRBV7-9,few,CASSLGGPSTDTQYF,TGTGCCAGCAGCTTAGGAGGGCCTAGCACAGATACGCAGTATTTT
TRBD1,TRBJ1-2,TRBV15,few,CATSGGGGYGYTF,TGTGCCACCAGCGGAGGGGGCGGTTATGGCTACACCTTC
TRBD2,TRBJ2-7,TRBV7-8,-,CSSSGGNEQYF,TGTTCCAGCAGCGGGGGGAACGAGCAGTACTTC
TRBD1,TRBJ2-3,TRBV9,-,CASSRATGGGTDTQYF,TGTGCCAGCAGCCGAGCGACAGGGGGGGGCACAGATACGCAGTATTTT